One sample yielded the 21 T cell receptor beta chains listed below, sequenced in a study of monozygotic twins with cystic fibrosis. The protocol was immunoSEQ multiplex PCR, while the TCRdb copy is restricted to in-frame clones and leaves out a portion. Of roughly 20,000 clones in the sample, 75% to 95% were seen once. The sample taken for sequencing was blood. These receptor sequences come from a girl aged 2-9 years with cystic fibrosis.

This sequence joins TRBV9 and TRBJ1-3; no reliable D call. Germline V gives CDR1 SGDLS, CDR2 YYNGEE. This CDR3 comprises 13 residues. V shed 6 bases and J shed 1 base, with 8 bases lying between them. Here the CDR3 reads CASTRSSGNTIYF. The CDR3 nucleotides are TGTGCCAGCACCCGGAGTTCTGGAAACACCATATATTTT.

The CDR3 here is CASSVLTGVTYEQYF. The CDR3 DNA reads as TGTGCCAGCAGCGTTCTAACAGGGGTCACCTACGAGCAGTACTTC. The J gene is TRBJ2-7, the V gene TRBV11-2; 7 bases are a match to TRBD1. The V and J ends lost 5 bases and 2 bases, in that order; junction bases with no gene match: 9. The CDR3 is made up of 15 amino acids. The germline V gene encodes CDR1 SGHAT and CDR2 FQNNGV. Supplemented by reference TRBV11-2 and TRBJ2-7, the full variable domain reads EAGVAQSPRYKIIEKRQSVAFWCNPISGHATLYWYQQILGQGPKLLIQFQNNGVVDDSQLPKDRFSAERLKGVDSTLKIQPAKLEDSAVYLCASSVLTGVTYEQYFGPGTRLTVT.

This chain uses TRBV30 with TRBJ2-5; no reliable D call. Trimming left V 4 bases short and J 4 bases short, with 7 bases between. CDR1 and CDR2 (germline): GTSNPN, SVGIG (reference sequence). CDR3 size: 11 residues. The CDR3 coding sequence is TGTGCCTGGAACTTTTTAGAGACCCAGTACTTC. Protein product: CAWNFLETQYF.

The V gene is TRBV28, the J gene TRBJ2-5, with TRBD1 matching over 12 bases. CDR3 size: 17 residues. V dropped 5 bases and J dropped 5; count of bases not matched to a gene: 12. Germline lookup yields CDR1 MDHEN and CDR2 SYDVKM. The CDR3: CASSPYPGTGGEETQYF. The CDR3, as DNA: TGTGCCAGCAGTCCCTACCCCGGGACAGGGGGCGAGGAGACCCAGTACTTC.

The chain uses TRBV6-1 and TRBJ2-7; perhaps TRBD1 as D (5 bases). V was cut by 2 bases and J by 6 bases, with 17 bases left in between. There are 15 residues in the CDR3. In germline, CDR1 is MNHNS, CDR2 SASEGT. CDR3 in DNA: TGTGCCAGCAGTGAACTACTCAGGGATCTCGGCGAGCAGTACTTC. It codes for CASSELLRDLGEQYF.

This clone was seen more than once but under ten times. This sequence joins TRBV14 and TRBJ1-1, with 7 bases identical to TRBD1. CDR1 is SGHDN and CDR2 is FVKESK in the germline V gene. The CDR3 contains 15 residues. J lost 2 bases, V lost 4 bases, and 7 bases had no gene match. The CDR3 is CASSPARGINTEAFF. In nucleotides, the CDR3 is TGTGCCAGCAGCCCGGCCAGGGGGATTAACACTGAAGCTTTCTTT.

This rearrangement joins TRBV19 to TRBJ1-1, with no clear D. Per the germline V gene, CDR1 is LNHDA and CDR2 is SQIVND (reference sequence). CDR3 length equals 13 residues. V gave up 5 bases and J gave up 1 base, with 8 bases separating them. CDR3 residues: CASSFNKNTEAFF. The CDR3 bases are TGTGCCAGTAGTTTTAACAAGAACACTGAAGCTTTCTTT.

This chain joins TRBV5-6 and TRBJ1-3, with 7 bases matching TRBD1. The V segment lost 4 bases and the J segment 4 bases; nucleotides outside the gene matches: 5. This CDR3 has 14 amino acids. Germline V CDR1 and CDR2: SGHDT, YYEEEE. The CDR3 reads CASSKTGAGNTIYF. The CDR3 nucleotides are TGTGCCAGCAGCAAAACAGGGGCAGGAAACACCATATATTTT.

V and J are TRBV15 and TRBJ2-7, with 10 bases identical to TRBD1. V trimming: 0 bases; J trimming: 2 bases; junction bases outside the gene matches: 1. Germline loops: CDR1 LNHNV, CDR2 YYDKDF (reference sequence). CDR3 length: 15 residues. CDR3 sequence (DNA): TGTGCCACCAGCAGAGATGGGACAGGGGCCTACGAGCAGTACTTC. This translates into CATSRDGTGAYEQYF.

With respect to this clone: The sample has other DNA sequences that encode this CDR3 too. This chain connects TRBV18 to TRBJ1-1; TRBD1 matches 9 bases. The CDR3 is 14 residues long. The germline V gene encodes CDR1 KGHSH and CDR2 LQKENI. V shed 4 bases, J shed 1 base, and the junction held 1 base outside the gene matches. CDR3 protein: CASSLGQGNTEAFF. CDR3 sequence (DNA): TGTGCCAGCTCACTGGGACAGGGGAACACTGAAGCTTTCTTT.

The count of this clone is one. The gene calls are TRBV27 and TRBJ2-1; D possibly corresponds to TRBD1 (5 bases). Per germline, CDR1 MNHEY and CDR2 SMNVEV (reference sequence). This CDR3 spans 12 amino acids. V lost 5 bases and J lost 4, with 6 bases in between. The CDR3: CASSDRYNEQFF. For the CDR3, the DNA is TGTGCCAGCAGTGACAGATACAATGAGCAGTTCTTC.

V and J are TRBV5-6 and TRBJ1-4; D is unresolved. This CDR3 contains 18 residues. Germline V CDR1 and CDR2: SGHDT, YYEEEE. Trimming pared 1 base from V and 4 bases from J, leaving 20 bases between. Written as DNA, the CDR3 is TGTGCCAGCAGCTTGAGGGATGAAAAGGGTAGCGTTAATGAAAAACTGTTTTTT. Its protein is CASSLRDEKGSVNEKLFF. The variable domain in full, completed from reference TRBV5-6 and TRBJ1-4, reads DAGVTQSPTHLIKTRGQQVTLRCSPKSGHDTVSWYQQALGQGPQFIFQYYEEEERQRGNFPDRFSGHQFPNYSSELNVNALLLGDSALYLCASSLRDEKGSVNEKLFFGSGTQLSVL.

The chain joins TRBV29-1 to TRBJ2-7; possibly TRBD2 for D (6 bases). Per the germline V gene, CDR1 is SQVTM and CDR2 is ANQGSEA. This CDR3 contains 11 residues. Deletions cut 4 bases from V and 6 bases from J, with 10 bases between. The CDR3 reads CSVGEVLEQYF. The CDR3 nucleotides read TGCAGCGTTGGGGAGGTTCTCGAGCAGTACTTC.

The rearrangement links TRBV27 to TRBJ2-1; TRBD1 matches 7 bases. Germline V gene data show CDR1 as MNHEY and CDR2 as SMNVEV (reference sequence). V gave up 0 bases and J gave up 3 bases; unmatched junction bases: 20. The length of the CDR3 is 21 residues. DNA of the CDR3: TGTGCCAGCAGTTTATCAATAAGGGACAGTGGCCATAACGCTCACTACAATGAGCAGTTCTTC. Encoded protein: CASSLSIRDSGHNAHYNEQFF.

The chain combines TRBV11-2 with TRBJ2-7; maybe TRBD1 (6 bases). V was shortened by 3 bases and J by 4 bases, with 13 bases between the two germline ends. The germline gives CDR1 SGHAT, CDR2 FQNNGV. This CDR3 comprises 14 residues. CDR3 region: CASSLSTGTYEQYF. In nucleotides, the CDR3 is TGTGCCAGCAGCTTGTCAACCGGGACATACGAGCAGTACTTC.

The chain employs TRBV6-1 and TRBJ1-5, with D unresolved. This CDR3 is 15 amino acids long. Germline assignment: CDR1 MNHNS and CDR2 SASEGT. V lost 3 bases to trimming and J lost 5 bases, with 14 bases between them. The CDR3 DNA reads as TGTGCCAGCAGTGACACAACGGGGTCTTATCAGCCCCAGCATTTT. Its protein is CASSDTTGSYQPQHF.

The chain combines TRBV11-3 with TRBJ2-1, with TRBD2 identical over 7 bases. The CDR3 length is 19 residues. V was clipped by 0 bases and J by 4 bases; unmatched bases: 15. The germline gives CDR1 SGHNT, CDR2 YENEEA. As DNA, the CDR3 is TGTGCCAGCAGCTTAGATCTTTCTTATCGGGAGGTGACTTACAATGAGCAGTTCTTC. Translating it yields CASSLDLSYREVTYNEQFF.

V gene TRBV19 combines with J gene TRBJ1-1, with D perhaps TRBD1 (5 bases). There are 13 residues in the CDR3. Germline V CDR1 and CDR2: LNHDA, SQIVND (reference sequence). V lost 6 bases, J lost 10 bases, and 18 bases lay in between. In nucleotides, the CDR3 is TGTGCCAGTAGGCCGTTGGGGCCCAACGGAGCTTTCTTT. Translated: CASRPLGPNGAFF.

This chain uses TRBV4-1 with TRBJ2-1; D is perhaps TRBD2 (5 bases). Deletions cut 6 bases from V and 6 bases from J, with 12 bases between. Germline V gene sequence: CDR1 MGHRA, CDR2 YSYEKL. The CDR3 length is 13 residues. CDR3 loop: CASSLDFSNEQFF. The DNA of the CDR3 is TGCGCCAGCAGTCTGGACTTTTCCAATGAGCAGTTCTTC.

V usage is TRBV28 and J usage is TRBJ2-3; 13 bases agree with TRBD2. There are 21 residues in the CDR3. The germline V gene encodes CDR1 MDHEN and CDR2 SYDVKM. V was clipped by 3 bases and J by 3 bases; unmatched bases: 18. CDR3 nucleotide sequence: TGTGCCAGCAGTTTCCAAGCCGTGTTAGGACTAGCGGGAGTGAGGACAGATACGCAGTATTTT. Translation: CASSFQAVLGLAGVRTDTQYF.

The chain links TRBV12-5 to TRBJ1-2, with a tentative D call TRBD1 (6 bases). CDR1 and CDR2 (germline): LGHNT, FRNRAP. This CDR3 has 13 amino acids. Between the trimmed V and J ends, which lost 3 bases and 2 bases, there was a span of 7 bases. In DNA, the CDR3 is TGTGCTAGTGGTTTCGGGACAAACTATGGCTACACCTTC. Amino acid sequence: CASGFGTNYGYTF.